Listed below are T cell receptor beta chains from one sample, sequenced in a study of T cells in Graves' hyperthyroidism and ophthalmopathy. TCRdb reprocessed the multiplex PCR reads with MiXCR, giving one entry per CDR3 protein. Of hundreds of thousands of distinct CDR3 sequences in the sample, 15% to 20% were seen once. Material for sequencing was blood. The source is a woman in her twenties or thirties with Graves' hyperthyroidism. Each CDR3 is given with its conserved first and last residue. Fields, in order: D gene, V gene, clone size, J gene, CDR3 protein, CDR3 DNA. D genes are given only for firm matches. Not all rows give a size; the values are once, few, many and, for expanded clones, a class.

>-|TRBV6-1|many|TRBJ2-7
CASIPQPVPYEQYF
TGTGCCAGCATTCCCCAACCGGTTCCCTACGAGCAGTACTTC
>-|TRBV11-3|-|TRBJ2-3
CASSQTATSTDTQYF
TGTGCCAGCAGCCAGACAGCTACTAGCACAGATACGCAGTATTTT
>TRBD1|TRBV6-2/TRBV6-3|few|TRBJ2-3
CASLDRDRDITDTQYF
TGTGCCAGCTTGGATCGCGACAGGGATATCACAGATACGCAGTATTTT
>-|TRBV7-9|-|TRBJ2-5
CASSLFRDQETQYF
TGTGCCAGCAGCTTGTTTCGCGACCAAGAGACCCAGTACTTC
>TRBD1|TRBV27|many|TRBJ2-7
CASSLADRLGEQYF
TGTGCCAGCAGTTTAGCGGACAGGCTTGGCGAGCAGTACTTC
>-|TRBV7-3|many|TRBJ1-2
CASSSGGQDYGYTF
TGTGCCAGCAGCAGTGGAGGGCAGGACTATGGCTACACCTTC
>-|TRBV10-3|-|TRBJ2-7
CAISELEGAYEQYF
TGTGCCATCAGTGAGTTGGAGGGGGCCTACGAGCAGTACTTC
>TRBD1|TRBV20-1|many|TRBJ1-1
CSGTGGAWTEAFF
TGCAGTGGGACAGGGGGCGCTTGGACTGAAGCTTTCTTT
>TRBD1|TRBV28|many|TRBJ2-3
CASSSTGGYTDTQYF
TGTGCCAGCAGTTCGACAGGGGGCTACACAGATACGCAGTATTTT
>-|TRBV2|-|TRBJ1-6
CASSEIKPSSYNSPLHF
TGTGCCAGCAGTGAGATCAAGCCGAGCTCCTATAATTCACCCCTCCACTTT
>-|TRBV14|few|TRBJ1-1
CASSQFEITEAFF
TGTGCCAGCAGCCAGTTCGAAATCACTGAAGCTTTCTTT
>-|TRBV18|-|TRBJ2-7
CASSQGTFYEQYF
TGTGCCAGCTCACAGGGGACCTTCTACGAGCAGTACTTC
>TRBD1|TRBV28|few|TRBJ1-4
CASHSGTGYEKLFF
TGTGCCAGTCACTCGGGGACAGGGTACGAAAAACTGTTTTTT
>-|TRBV7-2|many|TRBJ2-1
CASSFGAGYNEQFF
TGTGCCAGCAGCTTTGGAGCGGGTTACAATGAGCAGTTCTTC
>-|TRBV28|few|TRBJ2-2
CATNRGGELFF
TGTGCCACCAACCGGGGGGGGGAGCTGTTTTTT
>-|TRBV20-1|many|TRBJ2-1
CSAPFNTEQFF
TGCAGTGCCCCTTTTAACACTGAGCAGTTCTTC
>-|TRBV14|few|TRBJ2-1
CASSQVPGGAYNEQFF
TGTGCCAGCAGCCAAGTTCCCGGGGGCGCCTACAATGAGCAGTTCTTC
>TRBD2|TRBV28|many|TRBJ2-7
CASRARHLAEVPYEQYF
TGTGCCAGCAGAGCTCGGCACCTAGCGGAGGTCCCCTACGAGCAGTACTTC
>-|TRBV20-1|few|TRBJ2-1
CSATWTSRQFF
TGCAGTGCCACCTGGACAAGCAGGCAGTTCTTC
>-|TRBV7-2|many|TRBJ1-4
CASSLRRDEKLFF
TGTGCCAGCAGCTTACGCAGGGATGAAAAACTGTTTTTT
>-|TRBV2|-|TRBJ2-1
CASSFLDGKQFF
TGTGCCAGCAGCTTCTTAGACGGGAAACAGTTCTTC
>-|TRBV7-2|many|TRBJ1-2
CASSLEPSVGGYTF
TGTGCCAGCAGCTTAGAGCCCTCAGTTGGCGGCTACACCTTC
>TRBD2|TRBV6-4|-|TRBJ2-1
CASSDGTSGSQEQFF
TGTGCCAGCAGTGACGGGACTAGCGGGAGTCAGGAGCAGTTCTTC
>-|TRBV24-1|many|TRBJ2-2
CATSDATENTGELFF
TGTGCCACCAGTGATGCGACAGAGAACACCGGGGAGCTGTTTTTT
>-|TRBV7-9|-|TRBJ2-1
CASSLARIVSGNGVYNEQFF
TGTGCCAGCAGCTTAGCGCGTATAGTCTCGGGAAACGGGGTTTACAATGAGCAGTTCTTC
>TRBD2|TRBV27|few|TRBJ2-1
CASSLGLAGTQHEQFF
TGTGCCAGCAGTTTAGGACTAGCGGGAACCCAACATGAGCAGTTCTTC
>TRBD1|TRBV7-2|-|TRBJ2-7
CASIGQGAGYEQYF
TGTGCCAGCATTGGACAGGGGGCGGGTTACGAGCAGTACTTC
>-|TRBV20-1|many|TRBJ2-7
CSGQSYEQYF
TGCAGTGGACAGTCCTACGAGCAGTACTTC
>TRBD1|TRBV15|few|TRBJ2-3
CATSRGTGTDTQYF
TGTGCCACCAGCAGGGGGACAGGCACAGATACGCAGTATTTT
>-|TRBV6-5|many|TRBJ2-1
CASSLGSSSYNEQFF
TGTGCCAGCAGTTTGGGATCGAGCTCCTACAATGAGCAGTTCTTC